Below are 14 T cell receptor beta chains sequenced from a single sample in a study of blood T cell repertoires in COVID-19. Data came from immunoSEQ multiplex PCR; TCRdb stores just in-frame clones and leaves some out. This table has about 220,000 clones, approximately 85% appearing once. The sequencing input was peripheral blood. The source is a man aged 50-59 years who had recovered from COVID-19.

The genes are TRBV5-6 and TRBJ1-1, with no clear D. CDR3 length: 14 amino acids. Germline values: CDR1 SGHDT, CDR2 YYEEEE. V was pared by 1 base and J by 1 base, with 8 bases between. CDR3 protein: CASSLLSGNTEAFF. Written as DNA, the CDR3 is TGTGCCAGCAGCTTGTTATCGGGGAACACTGAAGCTTTCTTT.

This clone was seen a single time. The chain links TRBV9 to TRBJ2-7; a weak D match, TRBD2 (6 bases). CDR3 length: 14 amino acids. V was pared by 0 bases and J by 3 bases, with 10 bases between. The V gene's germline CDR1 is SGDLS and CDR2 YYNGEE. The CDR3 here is CASSVGASDYEQYF. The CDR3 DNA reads TGTGCCAGCAGCGTAGGGGCTAGCGACTACGAGCAGTACTTC.

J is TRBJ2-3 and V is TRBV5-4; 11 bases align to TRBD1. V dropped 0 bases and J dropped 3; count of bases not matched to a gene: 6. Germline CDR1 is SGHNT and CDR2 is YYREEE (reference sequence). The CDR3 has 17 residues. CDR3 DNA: TGTGCCAGCAGCTTGGAGAGGACAGGGGGCAGAACAGATACGCAGTATTTT. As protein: CASSLERTGGRTDTQYF.

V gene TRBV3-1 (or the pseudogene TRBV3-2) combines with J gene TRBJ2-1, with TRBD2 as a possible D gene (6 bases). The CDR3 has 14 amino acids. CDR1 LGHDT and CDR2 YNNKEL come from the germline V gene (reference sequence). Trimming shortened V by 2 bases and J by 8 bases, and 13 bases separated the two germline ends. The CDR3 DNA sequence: TGTGCCAGCAGCCAACCGGGACTTTCGGATGAGCAGTTCTTC. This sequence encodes CASSQPGLSDEQFF.

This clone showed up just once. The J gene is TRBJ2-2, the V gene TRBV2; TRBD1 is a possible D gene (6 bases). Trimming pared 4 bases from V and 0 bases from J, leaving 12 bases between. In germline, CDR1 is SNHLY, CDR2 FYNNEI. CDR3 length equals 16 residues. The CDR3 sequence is CASSAWAGANTGELFF. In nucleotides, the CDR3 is TGTGCCAGCAGTGCTTGGGCAGGGGCGAACACCGGGGAGCTGTTTTTT.

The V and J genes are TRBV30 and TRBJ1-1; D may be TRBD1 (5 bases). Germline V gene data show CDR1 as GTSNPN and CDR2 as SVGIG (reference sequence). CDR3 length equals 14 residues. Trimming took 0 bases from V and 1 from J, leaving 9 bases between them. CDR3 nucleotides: TGTGCCTGGAGTGTACACAGGAAGAACACTGAAGCTTTCTTT. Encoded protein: CAWSVHRKNTEAFF.

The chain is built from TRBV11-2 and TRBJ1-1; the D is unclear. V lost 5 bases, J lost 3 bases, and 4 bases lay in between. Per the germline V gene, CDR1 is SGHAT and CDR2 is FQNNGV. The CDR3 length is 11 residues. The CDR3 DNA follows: TGTGCCAGCAGCCGTTACACTGAAGCTTTCTTT. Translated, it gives CASSRYTEAFF. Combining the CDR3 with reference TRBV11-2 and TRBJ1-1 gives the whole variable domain EAGVAQSPRYKIIEKRQSVAFWCNPISGHATLYWYQQILGQGPKLLIQFQNNGVVDDSQLPKDRFSAERLKGVDSTLKIQPAKLEDSAVYLCASSRYTEAFFGQGTRLTVV.

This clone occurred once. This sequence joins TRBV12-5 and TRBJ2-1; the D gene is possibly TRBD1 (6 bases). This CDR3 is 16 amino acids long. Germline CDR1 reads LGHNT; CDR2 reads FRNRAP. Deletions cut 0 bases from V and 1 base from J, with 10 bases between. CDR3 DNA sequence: TGTGCTAGTGGTTTGGTAATGCAGGGGTCCTACAATGAGCAGTTCTTC. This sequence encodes CASGLVMQGSYNEQFF.

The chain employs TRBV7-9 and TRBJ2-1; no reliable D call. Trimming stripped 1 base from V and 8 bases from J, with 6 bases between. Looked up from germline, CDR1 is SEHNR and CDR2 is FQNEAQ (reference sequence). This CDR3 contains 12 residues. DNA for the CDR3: TGTGCCAGCAGCTTAGATCATCATGAGCAGTTCTTC. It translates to CASSLDHHEQFF.

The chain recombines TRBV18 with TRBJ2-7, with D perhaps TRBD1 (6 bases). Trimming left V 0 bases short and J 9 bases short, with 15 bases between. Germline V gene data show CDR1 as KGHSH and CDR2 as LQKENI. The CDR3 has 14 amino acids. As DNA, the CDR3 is TGTGCCAGCTCACCACCTATATCCCAAGGGGGGCAGTACTTC. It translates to CASSPPISQGGQYF.

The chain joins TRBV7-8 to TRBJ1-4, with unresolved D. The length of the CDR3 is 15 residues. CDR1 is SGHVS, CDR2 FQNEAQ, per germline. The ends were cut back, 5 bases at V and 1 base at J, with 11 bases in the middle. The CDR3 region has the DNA TGTGCCAGCAGCCGACGACGGGGAACTAATGAAAAACTGTTTTTT. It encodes CASSRRRGTNEKLFF.

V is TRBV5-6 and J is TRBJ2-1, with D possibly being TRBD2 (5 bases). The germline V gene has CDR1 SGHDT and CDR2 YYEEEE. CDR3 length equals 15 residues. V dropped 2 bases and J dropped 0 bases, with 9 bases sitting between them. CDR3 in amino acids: CASSFRRSSYNEQFF. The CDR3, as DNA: TGTGCCAGCAGCTTTCGGAGGAGCTCCTACAATGAGCAGTTCTTC. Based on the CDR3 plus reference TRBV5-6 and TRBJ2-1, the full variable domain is DAGVTQSPTHLIKTRGQQVTLRCSPKSGHDTVSWYQQALGQGPQFIFQYYEEEERQRGNFPDRFSGHQFPNYSSELNVNALLLGDSALYLCASSFRRSSYNEQFFGPGTRLTVL.

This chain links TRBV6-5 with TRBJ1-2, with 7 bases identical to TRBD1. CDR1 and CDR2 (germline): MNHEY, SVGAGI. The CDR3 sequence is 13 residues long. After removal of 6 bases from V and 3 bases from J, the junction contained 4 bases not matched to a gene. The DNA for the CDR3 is TGTGCCAGCAGGCGACAGGGCCACTATGGCTACACCTTC. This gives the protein CASRRQGHYGYTF.

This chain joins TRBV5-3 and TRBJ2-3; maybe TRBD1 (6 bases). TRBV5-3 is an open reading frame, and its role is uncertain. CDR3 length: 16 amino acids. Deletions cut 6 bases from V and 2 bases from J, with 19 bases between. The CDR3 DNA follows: TGTGCCAGAATCAGTTCGACAGGAGATTCCACAGATACGCAGTATTTT. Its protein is CARISSTGDSTDTQYF.